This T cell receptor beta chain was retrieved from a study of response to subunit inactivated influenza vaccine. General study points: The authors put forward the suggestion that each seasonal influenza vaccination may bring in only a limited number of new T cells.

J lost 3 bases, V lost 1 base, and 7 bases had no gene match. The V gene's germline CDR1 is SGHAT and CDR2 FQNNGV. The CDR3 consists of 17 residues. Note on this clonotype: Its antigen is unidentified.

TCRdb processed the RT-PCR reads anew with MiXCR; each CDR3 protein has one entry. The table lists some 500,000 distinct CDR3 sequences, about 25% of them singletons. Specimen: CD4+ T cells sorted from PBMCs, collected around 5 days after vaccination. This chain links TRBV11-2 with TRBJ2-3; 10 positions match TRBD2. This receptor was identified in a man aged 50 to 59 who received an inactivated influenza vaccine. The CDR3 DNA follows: TGTGCCAGCAGCTTAGTCGCCCAGCGGGGGGGGACAGATACGCAGTATTTT. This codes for CASSLVAQRGGTDTQYF.